Below are 32 T cell receptor beta chains sequenced from a single sample in a study of beta chain features in type 1 diabetes. Study-wide results and caveats: Among all four CD4+ subsets, Type 1 diabetes patients had TCRB CDR3s that were moderately but significantly shorter.

Their cognate antigens are unknown. Every bit of the isolated RNA underwent reverse transcription, so sequencing read expressed TCRB transcripts. Clones were read by immunoSEQ multiplex PCR, and TCRdb kept only the in-frame ones, dropping some. The sample carries over 150,000 clones, about a tenth recorded once. The sample consisted of central memory CD4+ T cells from blood. All receptors come from a man aged 25-45 years with type 1 diabetes.

The chain carries TRBV29-1 and TRBJ1-2; TRBD1 matches 10 bases. V trimming: 6 bases; J trimming: 4 bases; junction bases outside the gene matches: 2. The CDR3 totals 12 residues. CDR1 and CDR2 from the germline V gene are SQVTM and ANQGSEA. The CDR3 loop reads CSVGQGSYGYTF. The CDR3 bases are TGCAGCGTGGGACAGGGGAGCTATGGCTACACCTTC.

V is TRBV27 and J is TRBJ2-5; TRBD1 matches 7 bases. V shed 6 bases, J shed 9 bases, and the junction held 13 bases outside the gene matches. Germline V lookup: CDR1 MNHEY, CDR2 SMNVEV (reference sequence). This CDR3 region has 14 residues. DNA for the CDR3: TGTGCCAGCAGCTCTCCCACCCAGGGGGACGCCCAGTACTTC. The encoded protein is CASSSPTQGDAQYF.

The sample holds one count of this clone. This rearrangement joins TRBV4-2 to TRBJ1-2; D call uncertain. Germline lookup yields CDR1 LGHNA and CDR2 YNFKEQ. The CDR3 extends over 14 amino acids. Trimming left V 1 base short and J 5 bases short, with 11 bases between. CDR3 coding DNA: TGTGCCAGCAGCCAAGGAGGCCGGAGTTATGGCTACACCTTC. It is translated as CASSQGGRSYGYTF.

This clone has only a few counts. The chain is built from TRBV10-3 and TRBJ1-5; D remains unclear. The length of the CDR3 is 14 residues. Trimming shortened V by 3 bases and J by 1 base, and 7 bases separated the two germline ends. Germline V gene sequence: CDR1 ENHRY, CDR2 SYGVKD. The chain's CDR3 is CAISDRASNQPQHF. In DNA, the CDR3 is TGTGCCATCAGTGACCGAGCAAGCAATCAGCCCCAGCATTTT.

The chain links TRBV28 to TRBJ2-4; 7 bases match TRBD2. V lost 7 bases and J lost 7; bases outside the gene matches: 13. This CDR3 has 15 amino acids. Germline V gives CDR1 MDHEN, CDR2 SYDVKM. CDR3 loop: CASMESGTTGNIQYF. The CDR3 DNA reads as TGTGCCAGCATGGAGTCCGGGACTACGGGGAACATTCAGTACTTC.

The V gene is TRBV7-3, the J gene TRBJ2-5, with 9 positions matching TRBD1. Trimming at V came to 5 bases and at J to 4 bases, leaving 11 bases not matched to a gene. Germline CDR1 reads SGHTA; CDR2 reads FQGTGA. This CDR3 region has 16 residues. For the CDR3, the DNA is TGTGCCAGCAGCCTCAATACAGGGGGCGTGGGAGAGACCCAGTACTTC. This codes for CASSLNTGGVGETQYF.

The genes are TRBV30 and TRBJ2-5, with 7 bases lining up with TRBD1. Germline V gene data show CDR1 as GTSNPN and CDR2 as SVGIG (reference sequence). This CDR3 region has 14 residues. V trimming: 2 bases; J trimming: 5 bases; junction bases outside the gene matches: 8. The CDR3 spells CAWSRQGLAETQYF. Here the CDR3 DNA reads TGTGCCTGGAGTCGACAGGGTTTGGCGGAGACCCAGTACTTC.

A few counts support this clone. The chain joins TRBV9 to TRBJ2-1; 10 nucleotides match TRBD2. Per the germline V gene, CDR1 is SGDLS and CDR2 is YYNGEE. Unmatched junction bases numbered 9, after V lost 3 bases and J lost 6 bases. The CDR3 sequence is 16 residues long. The DNA for the CDR3 is TGTGCCAGCAGCGGCCACTTTAGCGGGGGGTCCAATGAGCAGTTCTTC. Translated: CASSGHFSGGSNEQFF.

The chain combines TRBV11-2 with TRBJ2-3; 10 nucleotides align to TRBD2. The V and J ends lost 3 bases and 2 bases, in that order; junction bases with no gene match: 11. Germline V gene sequence: CDR1 SGHAT, CDR2 FQNNGV. The CDR3 loop spans 18 amino acids. Here the CDR3 reads CASSFRVGLAVTTDTQYF. CDR3 sequence (DNA): TGTGCCAGCAGCTTCCGGGTTGGACTAGCGGTAACCACAGATACGCAGTATTTT.

This clone was observed a few times. The chain links TRBV7-2 to TRBJ1-2; 7 positions agree with TRBD1. CDR1 SGHTA and CDR2 FQGNSA come from the germline V gene. This CDR3 has 14 amino acids. Trimming removed 3 bases from V and 7 bases from J; junction bases left unmatched: 8. The CDR3 here is CASSFTGVEGGYTF. CDR3 bases: TGTGCCAGCAGCTTTACAGGGGTAGAGGGTGGCTACACCTTC.

This clone was picked up a small number of times. This chain links TRBV11-1 with TRBJ2-1; D ambiguous. Germline loops: CDR1 SGHAT, CDR2 FQDESV (reference sequence). The CDR3 spans 13 residues. V was clipped by 5 bases and J by 3 bases, with 8 bases between them. The CDR3 region is CASSPRGYNEQFF. CDR3 bases: TGTGCCAGCAGCCCCCGCGGCTACAATGAGCAGTTCTTC. Full variable domain (outside the CDR3, taken from reference TRBV11-1 and TRBJ2-1): EAEVAQSPRYKITEKSQAVAFWCDPISGHATLYWYRQILGQGPELLVQFQDESVVDDSQLPKDRFSAERLKGVDSTLKIQPAELGDSAMYLCASSPRGYNEQFFGPGTRLTVL.

This clone was recorded many times. CDR3 bases: TGTGCCAGCAGCTTAGGAGCCGGACAATGGAAGGGCGGGGAGCTGTTTTTT. As protein: CASSLGAGQWKGGELFF. The genes are TRBV11-3 and TRBJ2-2; tentatively, D is TRBD1 (5 bases). CDR1 is SGHNT, CDR2 YENEEA, per germline. V gave up 1 base and J gave up 7 bases, with 19 bases separating them. CDR3 length: 17 amino acids.

The chain uses TRBV18 and TRBJ2-2, with 9 bases identical to TRBD1. The CDR3 is made up of 22 amino acids. The germline V gene has CDR1 KGHSH and CDR2 LQKENI. Germline trimming cut 5 bases from V and 3 bases from J; bases unmatched to any gene: 25. CDR3 sequence (DNA): TGTGCCAGCTCAGCCTACGGACAGGGGCACATGAGAGCGGTCATGGACACCGGGGAGCTGTTTTTT. Its translation: CASSAYGQGHMRAVMDTGELFF.

This clone was picked up a small number of times. The rearrangement uses TRBV7-3 and TRBJ2-3; 7 bases line up with TRBD2. Trimming took 3 bases from V and 0 from J; bases not matched to a gene: 3. The CDR3 sequence is 15 residues long. Germline CDR1 reads SGHTA; CDR2 reads FQGTGA. CDR3 loop: CASSLAGVSTDTQYF. As DNA, the CDR3 is TGTGCCAGCAGCTTGGCGGGAGTCAGCACAGATACGCAGTATTTT.

J is TRBJ2-3 and V is TRBV7-9; weak D call: TRBD2 (5 bases). The CDR3 totals 16 residues. Trimming removed 1 base at V and 6 bases at J, with 17 bases between. CDR1 SEHNR and CDR2 FQNEAQ come from the germline V gene (reference sequence). The CDR3 coding sequence is TGTGCCAGCAGCTTAGGAAGCGGTTTAAGTTTGGATACGCAGTATTTT. This translates into CASSLGSGLSLDTQYF.

This clone has just a few counts. This chain connects TRBV5-1 to TRBJ2-7, with D possibly matching TRBD1 (6 bases). Germline V CDR1 and CDR2: SGHRS, YFSETQ. V lost 5 bases and J 2 bases, leaving 14 bases between the germline ends. This CDR3 comprises 14 residues. The DNA for the CDR3 is TGCGCCAGCAGGGCACGGGACACAACCTACGAGCAGTACTTC. Translating gives CASRARDTTYEQYF.

This clone occurred a few times. A read error may produce the germline difference seen at one junction end. The CDR3 spells CASSPWTGSTDTQYF. The CDR3 DNA is TGTGCTAGCAGCCCTTGGACAGGGAGCACAGATACGCAGTATTTT. The rearrangement links TRBV7-7 to TRBJ2-3; 8 bases are a match to TRBD1. Germline V lookup: CDR1 SSHAT, CDR2 FNYEAQ (reference sequence). The length of the CDR3 is 15 residues.

In this sample, this clone turned up a few times. The chain employs TRBV4-2 and TRBJ2-7, with TRBD2 as a possible D gene (6 bases). Germline assignment: CDR1 LGHNA and CDR2 YNFKEQ. CDR3 length: 18 amino acids. The germline V and J ends were trimmed by 0 bases and 2 bases, with 20 bases remaining between them. In DNA form, the CDR3 reads TGTGCCAGCAGCCAAGATCCCTCCTCTAGCGACCTAACCTACGAGCAGTACTTC. Its protein product is CASSQDPSSSDLTYEQYF.

The V gene is TRBV19, the J gene TRBJ1-5, with D possibly being TRBD1 (6 bases). The germline V gene encodes CDR1 LNHDA and CDR2 SQIVND (reference sequence). The V end was cut by 6 bases, the J end by 4 bases, with 10 bases between. The CDR3 is 13 amino acids. The CDR3 sequence: CASSDRRNQPQHF. CDR3 nucleotide sequence: TGTGCCAGTAGCGACAGGAGAAATCAGCCCCAGCATTTT.

This chain connects TRBV15 to TRBJ1-1, with a weak D call TRBD1 (6 bases). The CDR3 spans 13 residues. V was cut by 8 bases and J by 1 base, with 11 bases left in between. The germline gives CDR1 LNHNV, CDR2 YYDKDF (reference sequence). The CDR3 coding sequence is TGTGCCACCTCTCGGGACAAGAACACTGAAGCTTTCTTT. Encoded protein: CATSRDKNTEAFF.

This clone showed up just a few times. This sequence joins TRBV11-2 and TRBJ1-2; possible D gene TRBD1, 5 bases. The germline V gene encodes CDR1 SGHAT and CDR2 FQNNGV. The CDR3 contains 16 residues. V lost 3 bases and J lost 0, with 14 bases in between. The CDR3 coding sequence is TGTGCCAGCAGCTTGGGGATAACAGGTTCTAACTATGGCTACACCTTC. This gives the protein CASSLGITGSNYGYTF. Full variable domain (remainder filled in from reference TRBV11-2 and TRBJ1-2): EAGVAQSPRYKIIEKRQSVAFWCNPISGHATLYWYQQILGQGPKLLIQFQNNGVVDDSQLPKDRFSAERLKGVDSTLKIQPAKLEDSAVYLCASSLGITGSNYGYTFGSGTRLTVV.

This clone has a handful of counts. The genes are TRBV7-9 and TRBJ1-1; D is unresolved. CDR3 length: 14 amino acids. Trimming took off 2 bases at V and 4 bases at J, with 11 bases between the two ends. Per germline, CDR1 SEHNR and CDR2 FQNEAQ (reference sequence). The CDR3 here is CASSLLFAGTEAFF. The CDR3 region has the DNA TGTGCCAGCAGCTTATTATTTGCGGGCACTGAAGCTTTCTTT.

The rearrangement joins TRBV6-1 to TRBJ1-4; D perhaps matches TRBD1 (6 bases). Trimming stripped 0 bases from V and 1 base from J, with 6 bases between. From germline, CDR1 is MNHNS and CDR2 SASEGT. The CDR3 covers 15 residues. The CDR3, as DNA: TGTGCCAGCAGTGAAGCGGACAGAACTAATGAAAAACTGTTTTTT. This encodes CASSEADRTNEKLFF.

Only a few counts were recorded for this clone. This chain connects TRBV7-8 to TRBJ1-2; no definite D call. The V end was cut by 2 bases, the J end by 0 bases, with 10 bases between. The CDR3 loop spans 15 amino acids. Per the germline V gene, CDR1 is SGHVS and CDR2 is FQNEAQ. In DNA, the CDR3 is TGTGCCAGCAGCTTATCCGGTCCGTCTAACTATGGCTACACCTTC. Its translation is CASSLSGPSNYGYTF.

The chain uses TRBV28 and TRBJ2-3; D is uncertain. Trimming pared 7 bases from V and 7 bases from J, leaving 12 bases between. From germline, CDR1 is MDHEN and CDR2 SYDVKM. This CDR3 is built from 12 residues. This CDR3 reads CASNSALYTQYF. CDR3 coding DNA: TGTGCCAGCAACTCCGCTCTCTATACGCAGTATTTT. Together with reference TRBV28 and TRBJ2-3, the CDR3 gives the full variable domain: DVKVTQSSRYLVKRTGEKVFLECVQDMDHENMFWYRQDPGLGLRLIYFSYDVKMKEKGDIPEGYSVSREKKERFSLILESASTNQTSMYLCASNSALYTQYFGPGTRLTVL.

This chain uses TRBV15 with TRBJ2-5; 11 nucleotides align to TRBD2. The germline V gene encodes CDR1 LNHNV and CDR2 YYDKDF (reference sequence). The CDR3 consists of 17 residues. V gave up 5 bases and J gave up 0 bases; unmatched junction bases: 8. The CDR3 loop reads CATSPGTSGAYQETQYF. The CDR3 coding sequence is TGTGCCACCAGCCCCGGGACTAGCGGAGCGTACCAAGAGACCCAGTACTTC.

The sample holds a few counts of this clone. The chain links TRBV9 to TRBJ2-7, with D maybe TRBD2 (6 bases). The germline V and J ends were trimmed by 4 bases and 1 base, with 15 bases remaining between them. This CDR3 contains 15 residues. Per germline, CDR1 SGDLS and CDR2 YYNGEE. The CDR3 is CASSPLGSGSYEQYF. In nucleotides, the CDR3 is TGTGCCAGCAGCCCCTTAGGTAGCGGATCCTACGAGCAGTACTTC. The full variable domain, its missing parts supplied by reference TRBV9 and TRBJ2-7, is DSGVTQTPKHLITATGQRVTLRCSPRSGDLSVYWYQQSLDQGLQFLIQYYNGEERAKGNILERFSAQQFPDLHSELNLSSLELGDSALYFCASSPLGSGSYEQYFGPGTRLTVT.

This clone was seen only a few times. The rearrangement joins TRBV7-2 to TRBJ2-7, with 12 bases identical to TRBD2. Germline V gene sequence: CDR1 SGHTA, CDR2 FQGNSA. CDR3 length: 15 residues. The V gene end was trimmed by 2 bases and the J gene end by 7 bases; junction bases not matched to a gene: 6. The CDR3 reads CASSLSLAGGREQYF. The CDR3 DNA is TGTGCCAGCAGCTTATCACTAGCGGGAGGTAGAGAGCAGTACTTC.

This clone was picked up a small number of times. V usage is TRBV6-1 and J usage is TRBJ2-7; 10 nucleotides line up with TRBD2. Unmatched junction bases numbered 10, after V lost 2 bases and J lost 9 bases. This CDR3 contains 15 residues. Germline CDR1 is MNHNS and CDR2 is SASEGT. The CDR3 spells CASSEPGLAGEAQYF. The CDR3, as DNA: TGTGCCAGCAGTGAACCGGGGCTAGCGGGAGAAGCGCAGTACTTC.

The chain has TRBV6-1 and TRBJ1-2; D not resolved. CDR1 and CDR2 from the germline V gene are MNHNS and SASEGT. Trimming removed 2 bases from V and 6 bases from J, with 7 bases in between. CDR3 size: 12 residues. The CDR3, as DNA: TGTGCCAGCAGTGAACAGAGGGATGGCTACACCTTC. Its protein product is CASSEQRDGYTF.

This clone was counted a few times. The rearrangement joins TRBV11-3 to TRBJ2-1; D is possibly TRBD2 (5 bases). From germline, CDR1 is SGHNT and CDR2 YENEEA. The CDR3 is made up of 15 amino acids. With 1 base removed from V and 0 bases from J, the gap between germline ends came to 7 bases. This CDR3 is CASSLGTGSYNEQFF. CDR3 DNA: TGTGCCAGCAGCTTAGGGACTGGCTCCTACAATGAGCAGTTCTTC. The full variable domain, rest sourced from reference TRBV11-3 and TRBJ2-1, is EAGVVQSPRYKIIEKKQPVAFWCNPISGHNTLYWYLQNLGQGPELLIRYENEEAVDDSQLPKDRFSAERLKGVDSTLKIQPAELGDSAVYLCASSLGTGSYNEQFFGPGTRLTVL.

This clone was seen a few times. This sequence joins TRBV2 and TRBJ2-6, with D unclear. CDR3 length: 14 amino acids. The V gene's germline CDR1 is SNHLY and CDR2 FYNNEI. V was shortened by 4 bases and J by 0 bases, with 4 bases between the two germline ends. This chain's CDR3 is CASSASSGANVLTF. DNA of the CDR3: TGTGCCAGCAGTGCATCCTCTGGGGCCAACGTCCTGACTTTC.